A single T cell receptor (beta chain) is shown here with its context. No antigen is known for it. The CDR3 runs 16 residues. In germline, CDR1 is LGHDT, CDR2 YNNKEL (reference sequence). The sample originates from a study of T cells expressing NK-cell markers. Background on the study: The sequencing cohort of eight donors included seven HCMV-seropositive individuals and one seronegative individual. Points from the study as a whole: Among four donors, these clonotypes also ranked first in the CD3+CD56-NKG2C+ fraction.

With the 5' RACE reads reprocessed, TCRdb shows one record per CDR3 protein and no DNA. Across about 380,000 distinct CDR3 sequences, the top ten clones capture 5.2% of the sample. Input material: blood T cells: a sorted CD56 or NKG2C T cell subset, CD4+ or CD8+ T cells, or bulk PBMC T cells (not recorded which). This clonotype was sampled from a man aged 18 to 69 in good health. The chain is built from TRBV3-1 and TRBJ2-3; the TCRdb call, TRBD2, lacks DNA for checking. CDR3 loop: CASSQVAAGSADTQYF.